This is a list of T cell receptor beta chains from one sample in a study of blood T cell repertoires in COVID-19. The assay was immunoSEQ multiplex PCR, and TCRdb's table has in-frame clones only and misses some. Of over 300,000 clones in the sample, about 91% were seen once. Sequenced: PBMCs or T cells enriched from blood (not recorded which). These receptors came from a woman in her thirties or forties who had recovered from COVID-19. The CDR3 runs from the conserved cysteine through the conserved F or W. Each record gives: V gene, J gene, D gene, clone size, CDR3 DNA, CDR3 protein. D genes are given only for firm matches. Rows may omit the clone size; those that give it use once, few, many or a size class.

TRBV7-3	TRBJ2-1	.	.	TGTGCCAGCAGCCCAAATCGTATCCGGAGACTAGATTACAATGAGCAGTTCTTC	CASSPNRIRRLDYNEQFF
TRBV2	TRBJ2-1	.	.	TGTGCCAGCAGTGCTCGCGCGTACAATGAGCAGTTCTTC	CASSARAYNEQFF
TRBV5-1	TRBJ2-2	TRBD1	.	TGCGCCAGCAGCTTGGGGGACAGAATGAACACCGGGGAGCTGTTTTTT	CASSLGDRMNTGELFF
TRBV3-1/TRBV3-2	TRBJ2-3	.	once	TGTGCCAGCAGCCAAGATGGTCGCCGCGGAAATACGCAGTATTTT	CASSQDGRRGNTQYF
TRBV7-2	TRBJ2-7	TRBD2	once	TGTGCCAGCAGCCGGGGACTAGCCCAGTACGAGCAGTACTTC	CASSRGLAQYEQYF
TRBV7-3	TRBJ2-1	TRBD1	once	TGTGCCAGCAGCTCACAGGGGGGAAGAAGTAGGAATGAGCAGTTCTTC	CASSSQGGRSRNEQFF
TRBV3-1/TRBV3-2	TRBJ2-3	.	.	TGTGCCAGCTACGCCGGGAACACAGATACGCAGTATTTT	CASYAGNTDTQYF
TRBV27	TRBJ1-5	TRBD1	.	TGTGCCAGCAGTTTCACAGGGGCGGACAATCAGCCCCAGCATTTT	CASSFTGADNQPQHF
TRBV28	TRBJ2-7	TRBD1	.	TGTGCCAACAGGGGGGGACAGGGCGAGCAGTACTTC	CANRGGQGEQYF
TRBV6-1	TRBJ2-3	.	.	TGTGCCAGCAGTGCGTTAGCGGACCGTAGCACAGATACGCAGTATTTT	CASSALADRSTDTQYF
TRBV3-1/TRBV3-2	TRBJ2-2	TRBD1	.	TGTGCCAGCTTTGGACAGGGAAGAGGCGGGGAGCTGTTTTTT	CASFGQGRGGELFF